These T cell receptor beta chains were read from a single sample in a study of blood T cell repertoires in COVID-19. Generated by immunoSEQ multiplex PCR, the TCRdb table keeps only in-frame clones and is missing some. The sample has some 43,000 clones, roughly 87% seen once. The specimen was peripheral blood. The receptor set was obtained from a woman aged 60-75 years with acute or convalescent COVID-19. The CDR3 runs from the conserved cysteine through the conserved F or W. The D gene is left open where the match is weak. The size entry is marked missing in some rows and otherwise reads once, few, many or a size class.

j_call	cdr3_length	v_call	clone_size	d_call	cdr3_aa	cdr3_nt
TRBJ2-3	15	TRBV19	NA	TRBD1	CASSIFTGVEDTQYF	TGTGCCAGTAGTATTTTCACAGGGGTGGAGGATACGCAGTATTTT
TRBJ2-3	13	TRBV29-1	NA	TRBD2	CSVGPAGADTQYF	TGCAGCGTCGGCCCCGCGGGGGCAGATACGCAGTATTTT
TRBJ1-1	15	TRBV19	NA	NA	CASSPGTLKSTEAFF	TGTGCCAGTAGTCCCGGGACATTGAAGAGCACTGAAGCTTTCTTT
TRBJ1-1	14	TRBV5-6	few	NA	CASTKWGLNTEAFF	TGTGCCAGCACCAAATGGGGGCTCAACACTGAAGCTTTCTTT
TRBJ2-7	13	TRBV6-6	NA	TRBD1	CASSGQGIYEQYF	TGTGCCAGCAGTGGACAGGGCATTTACGAGCAGTACTTC
TRBJ1-1	12	TRBV7-9	NA	NA	CAGQGASAEAFF	TGTGCCGGGCAAGGGGCGAGCGCTGAAGCTTTCTTT
TRBJ2-3	15	TRBV9	NA	TRBD2	CASSVGRGGTDTQYF	TGTGCCAGCAGCGTAGGGCGGGGGGGCACAGATACGCAGTATTTT
TRBJ2-2	13	TRBV12-3/TRBV12-4	NA	NA	CAMMRQLTGELFF	TGTGCCATGATGAGACAGCTCACCGGGGAGCTGTTTTTT
TRBJ2-2	16	TRBV13	NA	TRBD2	CASSPPGGALMWELFF	TGTGCCAGCAGCCCCCCCGGGGGGGCTTTAATGTGGGAGCTGTTTTTT
TRBJ2-3	16	TRBV7-8	NA	TRBD2	CASSLGVAGAPNPQYF	TGTGCCAGCAGCTTAGGGGTAGCGGGGGCCCCCAACCCGCAGTATTTT
TRBJ1-5	14	TRBV9	NA	NA	CASSVGSGRQPQHF	TGTGCCAGCAGCGTAGGTTCTGGCAGGCAGCCCCAGCATTTT
TRBJ2-7	15	TRBV7-2	few	NA	CASSLVAGISYEQYF	TGTGCCAGCAGCTTAGTTGCGGGGATCTCCTACGAGCAGTACTTC
TRBJ1-1	14	TRBV15	NA	TRBD1	CATSRDRVNTEAFF	TGTGCCACCAGCAGGGACAGGGTGAACACTGAAGCTTTCTTT
TRBJ2-5	16	TRBV6-5	NA	NA	CASSSLSSVVEETQYF	TGTGCCAGCAGTTCTTTGTCATCGGTTGTTGAAGAGACCCAGTACTTC
TRBJ1-2	15	TRBV5-5	NA	TRBD1	CASSFPGQAGYGYTF	TGTGCCAGCAGCTTCCCGGGACAGGCAGGCTATGGCTACACCTTC
TRBJ2-5	12	TRBV12-5	few	TRBD1	CASRGLEETQYF	TGTGCTAGTAGGGGGCTTGAAGAGACCCAGTACTTC
TRBJ1-6	15	TRBV3-1/TRBV3-2	NA	NA	CASSRRVTYNSPLHF	TGTGCCAGCAGCCGCAGGGTGACCTATAATTCACCCCTCCACTTT
TRBJ2-1	15	TRBV7-3	NA	NA	CASSRRASPGNEQFF	TGTGCCAGCAGCCGAAGGGCTAGCCCTGGGAATGAGCAGTTCTTC
TRBJ2-1	13	TRBV19	NA	TRBD1	CALRGTDDNEQFF	TGTGCCCTTAGGGGGACAGACGACAATGAGCAGTTCTTC
TRBJ1-2	13	TRBV25-1	NA	NA	CASSISTDYGYTF	TGTGCCAGCAGTATTTCAACGGACTATGGCTACACCTTC
TRBJ1-1	17	TRBV5-5	NA	TRBD1	CASSLNWDRFMNTEAFF	TGTGCCAGCAGCTTGAATTGGGACAGATTTATGAACACTGAAGCTTTCTTT
TRBJ1-4	13	TRBV5-1	NA	NA	CASSLVGNEKLFF	TGCGCCAGCAGCTTGGTCGGGAATGAAAAACTGTTTTTT
TRBJ1-1	15	TRBV7-9	NA	TRBD1	CASSRPGTGATEAFF	TGTGCCAGCAGCCGGCCCGGGACAGGGGCCACTGAAGCTTTCTTT
TRBJ1-1	15	TRBV4-1	NA	NA	CASSSTLTENTEAFF	TGCGCCAGCAGCTCAACCCTGACAGAGAACACTGAAGCTTTCTTT
TRBJ1-1	17	TRBV19	once	NA	CASTFTRFGIGSNEAFF	TGTGCCAGTACCTTCACCCGATTCGGGATTGGGTCCAATGAAGCTTTCTTT
TRBJ1-5	15	TRBV4-1	NA	TRBD1	CASSQARTGSQPQHF	TGCGCCAGCAGCCAGGCTAGGACAGGGAGTCAGCCCCAGCATTTT
TRBJ1-2	15	TRBV5-4	NA	NA	CASSFDSRRDYGYTF	TGTGCCAGCAGCTTCGACAGTCGACGGGACTATGGCTACACCTTC
TRBJ1-2	12	TRBV12-3/TRBV12-4	NA	NA	CASSFGRSGYTF	TGTGCCAGCAGTTTTGGGCGTTCTGGCTACACCTTC
TRBJ1-3	15	TRBV7-9	NA	NA	CASSPPGSSGNTIYF	TGTGCCAGCAGTCCTCCCGGGTCCTCTGGAAACACCATATATTTT
TRBJ2-1	15	TRBV24-1	few	TRBD1	CATSDFTGGRNEQFF	TGTGCCACCAGTGATTTCACAGGGGGCCGAAATGAGCAGTTCTTC
TRBJ1-2	16	TRBV6-5	NA	NA	CASSYINQRANYGYTF	TGTGCCAGCAGTTACATAAACCAGCGGGCCAACTATGGCTACACCTTC
TRBJ1-1	13	TRBV2	once	NA	CASNRQTRTEAFF	TGTGCCAGCAACCGACAGACTCGGACTGAAGCTTTCTTT
TRBJ2-7	14	TRBV7-3	NA	NA	CASSSTGLWDEQYF	TGTGCCAGCAGCTCCACAGGGCTGTGGGACGAGCAGTACTTC
TRBJ2-3	13	TRBV5-1	NA	NA	CASSPSSTDTQYF	TGCGCCAGCAGCCCATCAAGCACAGATACGCAGTATTTT
TRBJ1-2	15	TRBV7-3	NA	TRBD1	CASSLTGTEVYGYTF	TGTGCCAGCAGCTTAACCGGGACAGAGGTCTATGGCTACACCTTC
TRBJ2-4	17	TRBV27	NA	TRBD1	CASSRDAGTGVKNIQYF	TGTGCCAGCAGCCGGGACGCCGGGACAGGGGTCAAAAACATTCAGTACTTC
TRBJ2-1	15	TRBV11-2	NA	NA	CASSLGLRTDNEQFF	TGTGCCAGCAGCTTAGGCCTACGGACAGACAATGAGCAGTTCTTC
TRBJ2-1	15	TRBV20-1	NA	TRBD2	CSASVSSGGNNEQFF	TGCAGTGCTAGTGTCAGCAGCGGGGGAAACAATGAGCAGTTCTTC
TRBJ1-5	11	TRBV13	NA	NA	CASSLKLPQHF	TGTGCCAGCAGCTTAAAACTGCCCCAGCATTTT
TRBJ2-1	13	TRBV9	NA	NA	CASSVAYGNEQFF	TGTGCCAGCAGCGTAGCTTACGGGAATGAGCAGTTCTTC
TRBJ1-1	14	TRBV9	NA	NA	CASSDLDARTEAFF	TGTGCCAGCAGCGACCTCGATGCGAGGACTGAAGCTTTCTTT
TRBJ1-2	14	TRBV27	NA	TRBD1	CASSPQGQVGGYTF	TGTGCCAGCAGTCCACAGGGGCAGGTAGGAGGCTACACCTTC
TRBJ1-1	13	TRBV7-3	once	NA	CASSLYWNTEAFF	TGTGCCAGCAGCTTATACTGGAACACTGAAGCTTTCTTT
TRBJ2-7	14	TRBV3-1/TRBV3-2	once	NA	CASNSGGSWYEQYF	TGTGCCAGCAATTCCGGCGGGTCCTGGTACGAGCAGTACTTC